The next 10 T cell receptor beta chains were all read from a single sample in a study of blood T cell repertoires in COVID-19. Only in-frame clones appear in the TCRdb table, and some are missing; sequencing was by immunoSEQ multiplex PCR. The table lists around 50,000 clones, more than 75% of them singletons, with 2.1% in the top ten. Sequencing input: peripheral blood. The source is a woman in her sixties with acute or convalescent COVID-19.

This rearrangement joins TRBV2 to TRBJ1-6, with D perhaps TRBD1 (6 bases). This CDR3 spans 14 amino acids. CDR1 and CDR2 (germline): SNHLY, FYNNEI. V was trimmed by 7 bases and J by 9 bases, leaving 16 bases between them. CDR3 sequence: CASMQQGIGSPLHF. Here the CDR3 DNA reads TGTGCCAGCATGCAACAGGGTATTGGTTCACCCCTCCACTTT.

The rearrangement joins TRBV5-6 to TRBJ1-6, with 8 bases lining up with TRBD1. The V gene end was trimmed by 4 bases and the J gene end by 6 bases; junction bases not matched to a gene: 9. From germline, CDR1 is SGHDT and CDR2 YYEEEE. The CDR3 spans 16 residues. CDR3 residues: CASSRGGQAANSPLHF. The DNA of the CDR3 is TGTGCCAGCAGCCGAGGGGGACAGGCTGCTAATTCACCCCTCCACTTT. The variable domain in full, with the rest retrieved from reference TRBV5-6 and TRBJ1-6, is DAGVTQSPTHLIKTRGQQVTLRCSPKSGHDTVSWYQQALGQGPQFIFQYYEEEERQRGNFPDRFSGHQFPNYSSELNVNALLLGDSALYLCASSRGGQAANSPLHFGNGTRLTVT.

The chain joins TRBV19 to TRBJ2-5, with 9 bases identical to TRBD1. The CDR3 runs 15 residues. J was trimmed by 4 bases and V by 5 bases; bases with no gene match: 8. CDR1 is LNHDA and CDR2 is SQIVND in the germline V gene (reference sequence). CDR3 in DNA: TGTGCCAGTAGTGGAACCGGGACAGGGCGAGAGACCCAGTACTTC. Its protein product is CASSGTGTGRETQYF.

This rearrangement joins TRBV9 to TRBJ2-2; possible D gene TRBD1, 7 bases. This CDR3 is built from 15 residues. Germline CDR1 is SGDLS and CDR2 is YYNGEE. Trimming stripped 4 bases from V and 0 bases from J, with 10 bases between. The CDR3 loop is CASSTRGANTGELFF. The CDR3 region has the DNA TGTGCCAGCAGCACCAGGGGGGCGAACACCGGGGAGCTGTTTTTT. Variable domain in full (rest from reference TRBV9 and TRBJ2-2): DSGVTQTPKHLITATGQRVTLRCSPRSGDLSVYWYQQSLDQGLQFLIQYYNGEERAKGNILERFSAQQFPDLHSELNLSSLELGDSALYFCASSTRGANTGELFFGEGSRLTVL.

CDR3 DNA sequence: TGTGCCAGCAGTTTCATCGCTACCCGTCGGTTACCTGAAGCTTTCTTT. Amino acid sequence: CASSFIATRRLPEAFF. The chain joins TRBV28 to TRBJ1-1; unclear D gene. Trimming cost V 3 bases and J 6 bases, with 20 bases left between them. The CDR3 contains 16 residues. From germline, CDR1 is MDHEN and CDR2 SYDVKM.

The V call is TRBV5-8, the J call TRBJ1-5; 10 positions agree with TRBD1. V was clipped by 4 bases and J by 1 base; unmatched bases: 5. CDR1 SGHTS and CDR2 YDEGEE come from the germline V gene. The CDR3 is made up of 16 amino acids. CDR3 in amino acids: CASSQRQGASNQPQHF. In DNA form, the CDR3 reads TGTGCCAGCAGCCAGCGACAGGGGGCAAGCAATCAGCCCCAGCATTTT.

With regard to this clone: In the same sample, other DNA sequences code for this CDR3. The chain has TRBV19 and TRBJ1-3; the D gene is possibly TRBD1 (5 bases). The ends were cut back, 5 bases at V and 0 bases at J, with 8 bases in the middle. The CDR3 extends over 14 amino acids. Germline CDR1 is LNHDA and CDR2 is SQIVND (reference sequence). CDR3 bases: TGTGCCAGTAGTCTCGGGGGCTCTGGAAACACCATATATTTT. Translation gives CASSLGGSGNTIYF.

The chain has TRBV12-3 or TRBV12-4 and TRBJ2-7; D is unresolved. The V and J ends lost 3 bases and 2 bases respectively, with 8 bases between them. The CDR3 has 13 amino acids. CDR3 residues: CASSFPGPYEQYF. CDR3 bases: TGTGCCAGCAGTTTTCCGGGTCCCTACGAGCAGTACTTC.

The V gene is TRBV9, the J gene TRBJ1-2; D ambiguous. The V gene's germline CDR1 is SGDLS and CDR2 YYNGEE. There are 11 residues in the CDR3. V lost 2 bases and J 7 bases, leaving 6 bases between the germline ends. CDR3 protein: CASSVGLGYTF. The CDR3 DNA is TGTGCCAGCAGCGTGGGCCTTGGCTACACCTTC. Together with reference TRBV9 and TRBJ1-2, the CDR3 gives the full variable domain: DSGVTQTPKHLITATGQRVTLRCSPRSGDLSVYWYQQSLDQGLQFLIQYYNGEERAKGNILERFSAQQFPDLHSELNLSSLELGDSALYFCASSVGLGYTFGSGTRLTVV.

This clone has just one count. The chain is built from TRBV7-9 and TRBJ1-6; D call uncertain. This CDR3 has 14 residues. The V gene's germline CDR1 is SEHNR and CDR2 FQNEAQ (reference sequence). Trimming removed 4 bases from V and 1 base from J, with 5 bases in between. CDR3 nucleotide sequence: TGTGCCAGCAGCTCCGAGTCCTATAATTCACCCCTCCACTTT. It yields the protein CASSSESYNSPLHF.